This T cell receptor (beta chain) was identified during a study of cytomegalovirus exposure and HLA in healthy donors. Study details: Most donors, around 81% of a few hundred genotyped, fell in the Caucasian-associated ancestry cluster. General study results and limits: TCR beta chain V- and J-gene trimming was linked, in a later analysis, to a missense variant in DCLRE1C. HLA restriction was apparent for most CMV-associated TCR beta chains in a later analysis.

Worth noting for this clone: Its target is unknown.

V was clipped by 2 bases and J by 0 bases, with 8 bases between them. The length of the CDR3 is 15 residues. The germline V gene has CDR1 KGHSH and CDR2 LQKENI. PCR was performed using 60 Vbeta and 13 Jbeta primers. Repertoires were generated with immunoSEQ multiplex PCR, while TCRdb's copy carries only in-frame clones and drops some. In all, the sample yields fewer than 110,000 clones. Source material: PBMCs. The receptor comes from a man aged 40-49 years in good health and CMV-seronegative. V and J are TRBV18 and TRBJ1-5; D not resolved. The DNA for the CDR3 is TGTGCCAGCTCACCAGGAGGAAATAGCAATCAGCCCCAGCATTTT. Encoded protein: CASSPGGNSNQPQHF.